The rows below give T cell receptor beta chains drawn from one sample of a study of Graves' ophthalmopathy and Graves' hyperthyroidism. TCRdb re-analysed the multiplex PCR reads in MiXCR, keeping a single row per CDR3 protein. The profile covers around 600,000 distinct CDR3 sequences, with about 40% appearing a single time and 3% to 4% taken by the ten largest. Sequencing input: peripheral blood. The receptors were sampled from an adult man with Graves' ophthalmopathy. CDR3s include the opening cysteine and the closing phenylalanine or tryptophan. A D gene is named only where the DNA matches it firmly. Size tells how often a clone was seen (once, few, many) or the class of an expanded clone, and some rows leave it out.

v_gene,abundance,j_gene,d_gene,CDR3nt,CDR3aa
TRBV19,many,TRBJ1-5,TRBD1,TGTGCCAGTAGTCCGCGCCTCGGACAGGGGATTGAGCCCCAGCATTTT,CASSPRLGQGIEPQHF
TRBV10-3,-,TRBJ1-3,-,TGTGCCATCAGTGAGAGGTGGGCTGGAAACACCATATATTTT,CAISERWAGNTIYF
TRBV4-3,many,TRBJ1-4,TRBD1,TGCGCCAGCAGCCAAGGCACCGGACAGGGTAGCGAAAAACTGTTTTTT,CASSQGTGQGSEKLFF
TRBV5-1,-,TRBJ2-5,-,TGCGCCAGCAGCTTGACCGGAGAGTTCCAACAAGAGGCCCAGTACTTC,CASSLTGEFQQEAQYF
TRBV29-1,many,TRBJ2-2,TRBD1,TGCAGCGCGCTAAGGGTGGGACAGGGATACACCGGGGAGCTGTTTTTT,CSALRVGQGYTGELFF
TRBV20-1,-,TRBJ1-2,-,TGCAGTGCTAGCCCAGGGCCCTACTATGGCTACACCTTC,CSASPGPYYGYTF
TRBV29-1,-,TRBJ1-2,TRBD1,TGCAGCTCGCACCGGACAGGGGGCAACTACACCTTC,CSSHRTGGNYTF
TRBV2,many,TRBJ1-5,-,TGTGCCAGCAGGAGGGGTAGGGGGTTGGGCAATCAGCCCCAGCATTTT,CASRRGRGLGNQPQHF
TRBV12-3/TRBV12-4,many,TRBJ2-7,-,TGTGCCAGCAGGACAGAAGGCTACGAGCAGTACTTC,CASRTEGYEQYF
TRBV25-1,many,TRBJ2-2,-,TGTGCCAGCAGTGCCGCCGGGACAACGGGGACCGGGGAGCTGTTTTTT,CASSAAGTTGTGELFF
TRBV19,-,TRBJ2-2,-,TGTGCCAGTACCCTACTAGCAACGAACACCGGGGAGCTGTTTTTT,CASTLLATNTGELFF
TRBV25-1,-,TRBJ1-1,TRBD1,TGTGCCAGCAGTTCCCCGGGGACAGAGTACACTGAAGCTTTCTTT,CASSSPGTEYTEAFF
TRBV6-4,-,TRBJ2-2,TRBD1,TGTGCCAGCAGTGGGGACGGGACAGGGACTCCCGGGGAGCTGTTTTTT,CASSGDGTGTPGELFF
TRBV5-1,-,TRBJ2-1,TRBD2,TGCGCCAGCGGCCGGACTAGCGGGCCGTCCTACAATGAGCAGTTCTTC,CASGRTSGPSYNEQFF
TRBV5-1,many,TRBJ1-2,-,TGCGCCAGCAGCTGGGAGGGCAGGGAGGACTATGGCTACACCTTC,CASSWEGREDYGYTF
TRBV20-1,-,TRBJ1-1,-,TGCAGTGCTAGAGAGTGGTCAGGGACAAACACTGAAGCTTTCTTT,CSAREWSGTNTEAFF
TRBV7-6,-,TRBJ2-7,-,TGTGCCAGCAGCTTAGCACAGGTATACGAGCTGTACTTC,CASSLAQVYELYF
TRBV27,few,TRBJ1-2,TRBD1,TGTGCCAGCAGTTTATCGGGACAGGCTGATGGCTACACCTTC,CASSLSGQADGYTF
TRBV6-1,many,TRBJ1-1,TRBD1,TGTGCCAGCAGTGAAGGGACAGGGCGTCAAGCTTTCTTT,CASSEGTGRQAFF
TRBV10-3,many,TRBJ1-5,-,TGTGCCATCAGTGGCGGGGAAGGCAATCAGCCCCAGCATTTT,CAISGGEGNQPQHF
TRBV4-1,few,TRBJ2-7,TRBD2,TGCGCCAGCAGCCAAGGACTAGCGGGAGGTCTCCACGAGCAGTACTTC,CASSQGLAGGLHEQYF
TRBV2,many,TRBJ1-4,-,TGTGCCAGCAGTGATGAAGGGGCAACTAATGAAAAACTGTTTTTT,CASSDEGATNEKLFF
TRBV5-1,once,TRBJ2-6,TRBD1,TGCGCCAGCAGCTTGGCCGGGACAGTAAGCTCTGGGGCCAACGTCCTGACTTTC,CASSLAGTVSSGANVLTF
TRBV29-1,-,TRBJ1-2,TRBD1,TGCAGCGCTAGGACAGGGATTCGATCCTACACCTTC,CSARTGIRSYTF